The sequence of this T cell receptor (beta chain) was determined in a study of T cell clones after liver transplantation. Study information: Post-transplant blood was tracked for graft-donor-reactive T cell clones identified in a pre-transplant mixed lymphocyte reaction.

Only in-frame clones appear in the TCRdb table, and some are missing; sequencing was by immunoSEQ multiplex PCR. The sample shows 20,000 to 30,000 clones, around 63% of them seen only once. Sorting of unstimulated PBMCs yielded separate CD3+CD4+ and CD3+CD8+ fractions. Per germline, CDR1 MDHEN and CDR2 SYDVKM. Trimming removed 6 bases from V and 1 base from J, with 11 bases in between. The CDR3 runs to 14 residues. The material was CD4+ T cells from blood, obtained before liver transplant. The genes are TRBV28 and TRBJ2-3; D perhaps matches TRBD2 (5 bases). This clonotype was sampled from a human donor who received a liver transplant. In DNA, the CDR3 is TGTGCCAGCAGCCCGGCCGGGGGCACAGATACGCAGTATTTT. It codes for CASSPAGGTDTQYF.